These 10 T cell receptor beta chains were all obtained from the same sample, sequenced in a study of cytomegalovirus exposure and HLA in healthy donors. The PCR ran on 60 Vbeta and 13 Jbeta primers. Assay: immunoSEQ multiplex PCR; the TCRdb copy retains only in-frame clones and omits some. The sample yields 65,000 to 90,000 clones, around three quarters seen once. What was sequenced was PBMCs. These receptors all come from a man between 25 and 39 years old in good health and CMV-seronegative.

A word on this clone: The identical CDR3 is also encoded by other nucleotide sequences in the sample. The CDR3 spells CASSQYATELEQYF. The CDR3 DNA reads TGCGCCAGCAGCCAATACGCGACGGAGTTAGAGCAGTACTTC. The chain couples TRBV4-3 to TRBJ2-7, with D hard to call. Trimming took off 2 bases at V and 7 bases at J, with 15 bases between the two ends. This CDR3 has 14 amino acids. Germline V CDR1 and CDR2: LGHNA, YSLEER.

The genes are TRBV7-9 and TRBJ2-2, with a weak D call TRBD2 (7 bases). The CDR3 has 19 amino acids. The V gene lost 7 bases and the J gene lost 1 base, with 25 bases spanning the gap. In germline, CDR1 is SEHNR, CDR2 FQNEAQ (reference sequence). This CDR3 reads CASNPKGWRGHLNTGELFF. CDR3 nucleotides: TGTGCCAGCAACCCGAAGGGGTGGCGGGGGCACTTGAACACCGGGGAGCTGTTTTTT.

Of note for this clone: Other nucleotide sequences from this sample produce the same CDR3. This chain connects TRBV4-3 to TRBJ2-3; 12 positions match TRBD2. Trimming took 0 bases from V and 4 from J; bases not matched to a gene: 2. This CDR3 spans 16 amino acids. Germline-derived CDR1 and CDR2 are LGHNA and YSLEER. The CDR3, as DNA: TGCGCCAGCAGCCAAGATCTAGCGGGGGGGCCAGATACGCAGTATTTT. This encodes CASSQDLAGGPDTQYF.

The chain combines TRBV18 with TRBJ2-5; no definite D call. CDR1 KGHSH and CDR2 LQKENI come from the germline V gene. V dropped 2 bases and J dropped 4 bases, with 5 bases sitting between them. The CDR3 has 12 residues. As DNA, the CDR3 is TGTGCCAGCTCACCATCTACAGAGACCCAGTACTTC. Its translation: CASSPSTETQYF.

V gene TRBV20-1 combines with J gene TRBJ1-2; no firm D call. The CDR3 is made up of 10 amino acids. V was shortened by 5 bases and J by 4 bases, with 5 bases between the two germline ends. CDR1 is DFQATT and CDR2 is SNEGSKA in the germline V gene (reference sequence). CDR3 nucleotide sequence: TGCAGTGCTTACAGCTATGGCTACACCTTC. Residues: CSAYSYGYTF.

The chain carries TRBV15 and TRBJ2-5; the D gene is possibly TRBD1 (6 bases). Per the germline V gene, CDR1 is LNHNV and CDR2 is YYDKDF (reference sequence). The V gene lost 1 base and the J gene lost 5 bases, with 11 bases spanning the gap. The CDR3 extends over 14 amino acids. The CDR3 region has the DNA TGTGCCACCAGCAGAGGACAGGTTCTGGAGACCCAGTACTTC. Amino acid sequence: CATSRGQVLETQYF.

Written as DNA, the CDR3 is TGCGCCAGCAGCCAAGATATCGGGGGGGCCTACGAGCAGTACTTC. This codes for CASSQDIGGAYEQYF. The chain is built from TRBV4-3 and TRBJ2-7; TRBD2 matches at 8 bases. The trim removed 0 bases at V and 2 bases at J, leaving 3 bases unmatched. Germline loops: CDR1 LGHNA, CDR2 YSLEER. This CDR3 is 15 amino acids long.

On this clone itself: Other DNA sequences within the sample encode an identical CDR3. The rearrangement links TRBV7-2 to TRBJ2-7, with D hard to call. With 1 base removed from V and 0 bases from J, the gap between germline ends came to 7 bases. The CDR3 has 14 amino acids. Germline CDR1 SGHTA, CDR2 FQGNSA. The CDR3 DNA sequence: TGTGCCAGCAGCTTAGGCGGATTCTCCTACGAGCAGTACTTC. Translating it yields CASSLGGFSYEQYF.

This clone was detected once. J is TRBJ2-1 and V is TRBV29-1; 10 positions agree with TRBD2. The CDR3 extends over 15 amino acids. V lost 7 bases and J lost 6; bases outside the gene matches: 12. The germline gives CDR1 SQVTM, CDR2 ANQGSEA. This CDR3 reads CSAYSGRLAGNEQFF. CDR3 DNA: TGCAGCGCATACTCTGGGAGACTAGCGGGCAATGAGCAGTTCTTC.

The chain carries TRBV7-8 and TRBJ2-2; D is perhaps TRBD1 (5 bases). The V end was cut by 5 bases, the J end by 5 bases, with 12 bases between. The CDR3 sequence is 14 residues long. CDR1 is SGHVS, CDR2 FQNEAQ, per germline. CDR3 DNA: TGTGCCAGCAGCCGCCAGGGAAAAACCGGGGAGCTGTTTTTT. Translated, it gives CASSRQGKTGELFF.